This T cell receptor beta chain derives from a study of blood T cell repertoires in COVID-19. For the study at large: Both acute and convalescent COVID-19 samples were obtained from the United States, Italy and Spain. Sample material is recorded as cDNA or gDNA derived from T cells, B-cell-depleted T cells, or PBMCs.

Per the authors' pipeline: Scientists estimated how many nucleated cells there were by amplifying reference gene primers. Libraries were prepared by immunoSEQ multiplex PCR; TCRdb keeps only in-frame clonotypes and omits some of them. V and J calls and clone size follow that table, whereas D and trimming were derived from the DNA. Of 150,000 to 200,000 clones in the sample, around 84% were seen once. The CDR3 extends over 14 amino acids. CDR1 and CDR2 from the germline V gene are SGHTA and FQGTGA. Between the trimmed V and J ends, which lost 5 bases and 7 bases, there was a span of 16 bases. Patients in Seattle were enrolled during active infection, then followed longitudinally. This clone was counted a single time.

The sequence was collected from a woman aged 80 or over with COVID-19, enrolled during active disease. The chain is built from TRBV7-3 and TRBJ2-3, with TRBD2 as a possible D gene (5 bases). The sequenced sample consisted of peripheral blood. The CDR3, as DNA: TGTGCCAGCAGCGTTGTAGAGGGCCTCCATACGCAGTATTTT. It specifies CASSVVEGLHTQYF.